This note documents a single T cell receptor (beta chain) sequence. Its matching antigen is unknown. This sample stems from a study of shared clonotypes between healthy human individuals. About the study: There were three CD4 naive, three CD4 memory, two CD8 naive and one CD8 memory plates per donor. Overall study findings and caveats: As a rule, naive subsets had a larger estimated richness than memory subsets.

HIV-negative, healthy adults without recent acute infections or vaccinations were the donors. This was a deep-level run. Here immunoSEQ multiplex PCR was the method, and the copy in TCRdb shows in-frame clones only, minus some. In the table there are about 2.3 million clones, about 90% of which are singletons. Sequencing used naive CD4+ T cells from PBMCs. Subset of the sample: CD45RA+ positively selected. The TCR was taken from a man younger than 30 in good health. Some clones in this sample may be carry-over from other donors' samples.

The CDR3 loop reads CASSSTGVGANVLTF. CDR3 DNA: TGTGCCAGCAGTTCAACAGGGGTAGGGGCCAACGTCCTGACTTTC. V usage is TRBV28 and J usage is TRBJ2-6; 7 bases are shared with TRBD1. Per the germline V gene, CDR1 is MDHEN and CDR2 is SYDVKM. This CDR3 has 15 amino acids. After removal of 4 bases from V and 4 bases from J, the junction contained 4 bases not matched to a gene.